One and the same sample provided the 4 T cell receptor beta chains below, sequenced in a study of breast tumors, draining lymph nodes, adjacent tissues. Breast cancer patients provided tissue from their axillary draining lymph nodes. Using its own MiXCR run on the multiplex PCR reads, TCRdb lists one record per CDR3 protein. The sample has around 300,000 distinct CDR3 sequences; more than 30% are singletons. Input material: axillary lymph node tissue. The receptors were gathered from a female donor with breast cancer. Some clones in this sample may be carry-over from other donors' samples.

With respect to this clonotype: The CDR3 does not close with the conserved phenylalanine or tryptophan, likely indicating a read error. The limits of the CDR3 on the DNA are not certain, so only TCRdb's listed CDR3 is given. CDR3 amino acids: CSASNGIDEPYC. V is TRBV20-1 and J is TRBJ2-7; the D segment call TRBD2 is taken from the table without a DNA check. From germline, CDR1 is DFQATT and CDR2 SNEGSKA (reference sequence). The CDR3 adds up to 12 amino acids, both ends counted.

This clonotype appeared many times. This rearrangement joins TRBV12-3 or TRBV12-4 to TRBJ2-7, with 13 bases matching TRBD2. V trimming: 5 bases; J trimming: 3 bases; junction bases outside the gene matches: 4. The CDR3 consists of 15 residues. In nucleotides, the CDR3 is TGTGCCAGCAGTGGATGGACTAGCGGGAGCTACGAGCAGTACTTC. Translation: CASSGWTSGSYEQYF.

This clonotype was found a few times. This may stem from a read error, because a much larger clone lies one nucleotide away. The gene calls are TRBV20-1 and TRBJ2-3; 8 bases match TRBD2. This CDR3 is built from 20 residues. The germline V gene has CDR1 DFQATT and CDR2 SNEGSKA (reference sequence). The ends lost 3 bases at V and 5 bases at J; junction bases unmatched: 25. The CDR3, as DNA: TGCAGTGCTAGGCACGCGGGGTACCCCGCGACTAGCGCAAGGGGAGATACGCAGTATTTT. This sequence encodes CSARHAGYPATSARGDTQYF.

This sequence joins TRBV29-1 and TRBJ1-4, with TRBD1 as a possible D gene (5 bases). The CDR3 extends over 11 amino acids. Looked up from germline, CDR1 is SQVTM and CDR2 is ANQGSEA. Trimming cost V 8 bases and J 7 bases, with 11 bases left between them. The CDR3 protein is CSSMQGEKLFF. The CDR3 DNA sequence: TGCAGCAGTATGCAGGGTGAAAAACTGTTTTTT. Combining the CDR3 with reference TRBV29-1 and TRBJ1-4 gives the whole variable domain SAVISQKPSRDICQRGTSLTIQCQVDSQVTMMFWYRQQPGQSLTLIATANQGSEATYESGFVIDKFPISRPNLTFSTLTVSNMSPEDSSIYLCSSMQGEKLFFGSGTQLSVL.